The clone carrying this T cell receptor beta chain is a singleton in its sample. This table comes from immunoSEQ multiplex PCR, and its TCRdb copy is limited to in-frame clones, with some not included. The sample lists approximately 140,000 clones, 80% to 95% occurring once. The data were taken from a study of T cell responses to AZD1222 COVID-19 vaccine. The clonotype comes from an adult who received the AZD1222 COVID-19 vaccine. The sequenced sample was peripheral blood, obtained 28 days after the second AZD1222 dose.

The CDR3, as DNA: TGTGCCAGCAGTGCCGAGCGGGAGACCCAGTACTTC. This encodes CASSAERETQYF. This chain connects TRBV2 to TRBJ2-5, with D tentatively TRBD2 (5 bases). Germline loops: CDR1 SNHLY, CDR2 FYNNEI. The V end lost 4 bases, the J end lost 5 bases, and 8 bases lay between the germline ends. This CDR3 comprises 12 residues.